This TCR beta chain was found in a study of shared clonotypes between healthy human individuals. Study-level information: The cohort had two women and a few men, ages 18 to 49.

All donors were healthy HIV-negative adults lacking recent acute infections or vaccinations. In the authors' methods: Junction-only immunoSEQ data arrived without quality scores, meaning filtering differed. Only in-frame clones appear in the TCRdb table, and some are missing; sequencing was by immunoSEQ multiplex PCR. The V and J calls and the clone size are those of that table, but D and trimming were determined from the DNA. Found here are some 500,000 clones, roughly three quarters of them singletons; the top ten hold more than 10%. This sequence was found in a woman aged 40-49 years in good health. Some clones in this sample may be carry-over from other donors' samples. The specimen was PBMCs.

Here the CDR3 DNA reads TGTGCCAGCAGCTTAGCTCAGACAACCGAAGCTTTCTTT. Translated: CASSLAQTTEAFF. The chain has TRBV11-2 and TRBJ1-1; D remains unclear. Per germline, CDR1 SGHAT and CDR2 FQNNGV. CDR3 length: 13 residues. Between the trimmed V and J ends, which lost 1 base and 8 bases, there was a span of 11 bases.